The 2 T cell receptor beta chains presented below share a single source sample, sequenced in a study of cytotoxic CD8 clonotypes in ibrutinib-treated CLL. Clones were read by immunoSEQ multiplex PCR, and TCRdb kept only the in-frame ones, dropping some. This table has approximately 170,000 clones, 70% to 90% appearing once. Sequenced here: PBMCs, sampled at disease progression, from a patient treated with ibrutinib. These TCRs come from a human donor with chronic lymphocytic leukemia.

This clone was found once. This chain links TRBV7-6 with TRBJ1-2, with TRBD1 matching over 8 bases. J lost 6 bases, V lost 1 base, and 13 bases had no gene match. Germline CDR1 reads SGHVS; CDR2 reads FNYEAQ. This CDR3 has 17 residues. In nucleotides, the CDR3 is TGTGCCAGCAGCTTAGGCCCTAGTGCAGGGGGCGAGGATGGCTACACCTTC. It specifies CASSLGPSAGGEDGYTF. Combining the CDR3 with reference TRBV7-6 and TRBJ1-2 gives the whole variable domain GAGVSQSPRYKVTKRGQDVALRCDPISGHVSLYWYRQALGQGPEFLTYFNYEAQQDKSGLPNDRFSAERPEGSISTLTIQRTEQRDSAMYRCASSLGPSAGGEDGYTFGSGTRLTVV.

This rearrangement joins TRBV5-1 to TRBJ2-5, with D unresolved. CDR3 size: 13 residues. Germline values: CDR1 SGHRS, CDR2 YFSETQ. The V gene lost 0 bases and the J gene lost 4 bases, with 7 bases spanning the gap. The CDR3: CASSLVFLETQYF. The DNA of the CDR3 is TGCGCCAGCAGCTTGGTCTTTCTAGAGACCCAGTACTTC. Complete variable domain (other parts from reference TRBV5-1 and TRBJ2-5): KAGVTQTPRYLIKTRGQQVTLSCSPISGHRSVSWYQQTPGQGLQFLFEYFSETQRNKGNFPGRFSGRQFSNSRSEMNVSTLELGDSALYLCASSLVFLETQYFGPGTRLLVL.